This TCR beta chain stems from a study of blood T cell repertoires in COVID-19. This clone was counted between two and nine times. The junction had 5 bases not matched to a gene; V was cut back by 2 bases and J by 4 bases. Germline CDR1 GTSNPN, CDR2 SVGIG (reference sequence). The CDR3 sequence is 14 residues long. Only in-frame clones appear in the TCRdb table, and some are missing; sequencing was by immunoSEQ multiplex PCR. The table records approximately 100,000 clones, 65% to 85% of them present only once. The TCR was taken from a man aged 60 to 69 with acute or convalescent COVID-19. This chain links TRBV30 with TRBJ1-5, with 7 nucleotides matching TRBD1. Sequenced material: peripheral blood. The CDR3 reads CAWSQDRLNQPQHF. CDR3 sequence (DNA): TGTGCCTGGAGTCAGGACAGGCTTAATCAGCCCCAGCATTTT.